This TCR beta chain was recorded in a study of blood T cell repertoires in COVID-19. The wider study: Sites across the United States, Italy and Spain contributed samples from acute and convalescent COVID-19. From T cells, B-cell-depleted T cells, or PBMCs came the material, which was cDNA or gDNA.

The V segment lost 5 bases and the J segment 5 bases; nucleotides outside the gene matches: 9. CDR1 and CDR2 from the germline V gene are SGHTA and FQGNSA. This CDR3 contains 16 residues. Authors' methods: Nucleated cell number was recorded as an estimate derived from reference gene primer amplification. Some clones are missing from TCRdb's copy, which holds only in-frame ones; the method was immunoSEQ multiplex PCR. The D gene and trimming were derived from the DNA, and the V and J assignments and clone size from that table. Here the sample spans under 45,000 clones, roughly 87% being singletons. The TCR originated in a woman at least 80 years old in a cohort sampled during active or convalescent COVID-19. Sequences were obtained from peripheral blood. V usage is TRBV7-2 and J usage is TRBJ1-2; 12 bases match TRBD1. The CDR3 sequence: CASSGTGGSFIYGYTF. The CDR3 DNA follows: TGTGCCAGCAGCGGGACAGGGGGCTCATTCATATATGGCTACACCTTC.